This paragraph reports one TCR beta chain. These data are taken from a study of cytomegalovirus exposure and HLA in healthy donors. Primers included in the PCR were 60 Vbeta and 13 Jbeta primers. Profiling relied on immunoSEQ multiplex PCR, and the TCRdb table lists in-frame clones only, not all of them. Here the sample spans more than 150,000 clones, around four fifths being singletons. The length of the CDR3 is 16 residues. The sequenced sample consisted of PBMCs. This chain links TRBV21-1 with TRBJ2-7; TRBD1 is the table's D call and was not checked against the DNA. TRBV21-1 is a pseudogene locus. This clonotype originated in a male donor in good health and CMV-seronegative. The CDR3 DNA follows: TGTGCCAGCAGCAAAGTTTCGCGGCAGGGCCCCAACGAGCAGTACTTC. Translation: CASSKVSRQGPNEQYF.